This TCR beta chain appears in the sequencing data of a study of response to subunit inactivated influenza vaccine. TCRdb re-called the RT-PCR reads with MiXCR, one entry per CDR3 protein. Here the sample spans approximately 530,000 distinct CDR3 sequences, more than 7% being singletons. Only a few counts were recorded for this clonotype. J was trimmed by 2 bases and V by 6 bases; bases with no gene match: 5. The CDR3 is 14 residues long. The sequencing used PBMCs from blood, collected around 25 months after vaccination. The receptor comes from a man between 50 and 69 years old who received an inactivated influenza vaccine. The rearrangement joins TRBV12-3 or TRBV12-4 to TRBJ2-7, with 9 positions matching TRBD1. The CDR3 region has the DNA TGTGCCAGCAGACCTCGACAGGGGGCCTACGAGCAGTACTTC. It is translated as CASRPRQGAYEQYF.